A selection of T cell receptor beta chains follows, all from one sample in a study of shared T cell receptors in the human thymus. Some clones are missing from TCRdb's copy, which holds only in-frame ones; the method was immunoSEQ multiplex PCR. This sample has roughly 700,000 clones, with around 89% found just once. These data are also associated with another study on human thymus T cells.

The specimen was thymocytes. These receptors were obtained from a boy less than two years old with a congenital heart defect. Both conserved end residues are part of each CDR3.

J: TRBJ2-3
V: TRBV20-1
CDR3: CSASQATQYF

J: TRBJ2-1
V: TRBV2
CDR3: CASSRDWSSYNEQFF

J: TRBJ1-3
V: TRBV4-1
CDR3: CASSPAAGSGNTIYF

J: TRBJ2-5
V: TRBV10-3
CDR3: CAISEGVAGKAYQETQYF

J: TRBJ1-1
V: TRBV5-1
CDR3: CASSGGGNVNTEAFF

J: TRBJ2-5
V: TRBV10-1
CDR3: CASSGQFQETQYF

J: TRBJ2-5
V: TRBV4-3
CDR3: CASSHQQGEETQYF

J: TRBJ1-1
V: TRBV6-5
CDR3: CASSLTGHTEAFF

J: TRBJ2-1
V: TRBV5-6
CDR3: CASSSNNEQFF

J: TRBJ1-2
V: TRBV19
CDR3: CASTPGDRNYGYTF

J: TRBJ2-3
V: TRBV19
CDR3: CASTSRDRTSTDTQYF

J: TRBJ2-2
V: TRBV6-5
CDR3: CASSWAMYTGELFF

J: TRBJ2-5
V: TRBV7-6
CDR3: CASSLMAGQSLWYQETQYF

J: TRBJ1-2
V: TRBV4-2
CDR3: CASSQGGQNYGYTF

J: TRBJ1-1
V: TRBV6-5
CDR3: CASSHCGTEAFF

J: TRBJ1-3
V: TRBV19
CDR3: CATETGGSSGNTIYF

J: TRBJ2-7
V: TRBV10-2
CDR3: CASATVVVGHEQYF

J: TRBJ1-1
V: TRBV2
CDR3: CASSLPRKGATEAFF

J: TRBJ2-7
V: TRBV6-5
CDR3: CASSYQPRGYEQYF

J: TRBJ2-3
V: TRBV11-3
CDR3: CASSRTSGTIPSTDTQYF

J: TRBJ2-2
V: TRBV10-1
CDR3: CATKDREAGELFF

J: TRBJ1-5
V: TRBV28
CDR3: CASSQPCGQPQHF

J: TRBJ2-1
V: TRBV11-2
CDR3: CASSPPSNEQFF

J: TRBJ2-1
V: TRBV5-1
CDR3: CASSLVGGSYNEQFF

J: TRBJ2-1
V: TRBV28
CDR3: CASSGRTSGISYNEQFF

J: TRBJ2-2
V: TRBV6-7
CDR3: CASIRTGGHTGELFF

J: TRBJ2-1
V: TRBV6-5
CDR3: CASSYGDRYYNEQFF

J: TRBJ2-4
V: TRBV5-4
CDR3: CASSLELAGTKNIQYF

J: TRBJ2-2
V: TRBV9
CDR3: CASSPRGLASGEWVNTGELFF

J: TRBJ2-2
V: TRBV2
CDR3: CASRLASGRWGTGELFF

J: TRBJ2-3
V: TRBV4-3
CDR3: CASSQDGAGGPADTQYF

J: TRBJ1-5
V: TRBV29-1
CDR3: CSVQTDRGEQPQHF

J: TRBJ2-1
V: TRBV30
CDR3: CAWSVPLDRGRNEQFF

J: TRBJ1-2
V: TRBV25-1
CDR3: CASRGPGQPTYGYTF

J: TRBJ2-7
V: TRBV2
CDR3: CASTGPFSYEQYF

J: TRBJ2-1
V: TRBV27
CDR3: CASNLAQRVF

J: TRBJ1-2
V: TRBV27
CDR3: CASRRLTGGDYGYTF

J: TRBJ2-5
V: TRBV7-8
CDR3: CASSPGGSAETQYF

J: TRBJ2-2
V: TRBV7-7
CDR3: CASSQGSSRITGELFF

J: TRBJ2-7
V: TRBV10-3
CDR3: CAISVETSGLNSYEQYF

J: TRBJ2-1
V: TRBV27
CDR3: CASSSTGYNEQFF

J: TRBJ2-7
V: TRBV11-2
CDR3: CASSFGRAYEQYF

J: TRBJ1-2
V: TRBV7-2
CDR3: CASTRGGQYLYGYTF

J: TRBJ2-5
V: TRBV30
CDR3: CAWSVTSGRSETQYF

J: TRBJ1-1
V: TRBV29-1
CDR3: CSVEVAPPTEAFF

J: TRBJ1-5
V: TRBV14
CDR3: CASSAGGQGYQPQHF

J: TRBJ2-7
V: TRBV29-1
CDR3: CSVRGLAGGGGAYEQYF

J: TRBJ2-7
V: TRBV25-1
CDR3: CASSRTSGPYEQYF

J: TRBJ2-7
V: TRBV11-2
CDR3: CASSLDLSDEQYF

J: TRBJ2-7
V: TRBV4-1
CDR3: CASSQGRRAQGMQDEQYF

J: TRBJ1-2
V: TRBV19
CDR3: CASSIREQGTHGYTF

J: TRBJ1-2
V: TRBV6-1
CDR3: CASSRGDYGYTF

J: TRBJ1-5
V: TRBV6-1
CDR3: CASSYGQGSQPQHF

J: TRBJ1-1
V: TRBV11-2
CDR3: CASSPRNTEAFF

J: TRBJ1-5
V: TRBV28
CDR3: CATKEGGSQPQHF

J: TRBJ1-2
V: TRBV6-5
CDR3: CASSYDPGANYGYTF

J: TRBJ2-6
V: TRBV5-4
CDR3: CASKERIAGANVLTF

J: TRBJ2-7
V: TRBV9
CDR3: CASSVNVSSYEQYF